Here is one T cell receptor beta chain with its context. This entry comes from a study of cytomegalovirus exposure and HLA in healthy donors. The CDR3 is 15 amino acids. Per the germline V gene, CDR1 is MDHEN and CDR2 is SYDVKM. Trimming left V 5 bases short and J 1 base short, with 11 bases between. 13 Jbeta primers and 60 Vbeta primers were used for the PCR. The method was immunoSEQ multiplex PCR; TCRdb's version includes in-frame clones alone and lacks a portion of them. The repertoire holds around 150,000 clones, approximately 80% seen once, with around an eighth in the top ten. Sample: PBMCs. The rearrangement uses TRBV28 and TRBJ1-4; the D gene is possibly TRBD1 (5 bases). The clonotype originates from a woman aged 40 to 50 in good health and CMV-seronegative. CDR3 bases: TGTGCCAGCAGTGGTCAGGGTATAACTAATGAAAAACTGTTTTTT. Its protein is CASSGQGITNEKLFF.